These T cell receptor beta chains were read from a single sample in a study of cytomegalovirus exposure and HLA in healthy donors. Some clones are missing from TCRdb's copy, which holds only in-frame ones; the method was immunoSEQ multiplex PCR. Counted here are about 97,000 clones, 65% to 85% occurring once; the ten biggest clones make up under 5.5%. Sequencing was done on a sample of PBMCs. The receptor set was obtained from a man aged 40-50 years in good health and CMV-seropositive. Both conserved end residues are part of each CDR3. D genes are given only for firm matches. Not every row has a clone size; where given, it reads once, few, many or a size class.

D gene	V gene	clone size	J gene	CDR3 protein	CDR3 DNA
NA	TRBV28	NA	TRBJ1-5	CASSSSMTGTSQPQHF	TGTGCCAGCAGCTCATCCATGACAGGTACGAGTCAGCCCCAGCATTTT
NA	TRBV7-9	NA	TRBJ1-2	CASSFGGYGYTF	TGTGCCAGCAGCTTTGGAGGCTATGGCTACACCTTC
NA	TRBV1	NA	TRBJ1-2	CTSSPRWGQVTQFFGYTF	TGCACCAGCAGCCCCAGGTGGGGACAGGTCACCCAATTTTTTGGCTACACCTTC
TRBD1	TRBV2	NA	TRBJ1-6	CASSQAGTGESPLHF	TGTGCCAGCAGTCAAGCAGGGACAGGGGAATCACCCCTCCACTTT
NA	TRBV7-6	NA	TRBJ1-1	CASSIWTRSNTEAFF	TGTGCCAGCAGCATATGGACAAGGAGTAACACTGAAGCTTTCTTT
TRBD2	TRBV6-6	NA	TRBJ2-5	CASRPLLAGQETQYF	TGTGCCAGCAGACCCCTACTAGCGGGACAAGAGACCCAGTACTTC
TRBD1	TRBV28	NA	TRBJ2-7	CASSSIQTGTGMDEQYF	TGTGCCAGCAGCTCGATCCAAACCGGGACAGGGATGGACGAGCAGTACTTC
NA	TRBV7-8	NA	TRBJ1-5	CASSTLSGVTSNQPQHF	TGTGCCAGCAGCACCCTCTCAGGGGTTACGAGCAATCAGCCCCAGCATTTT
NA	TRBV5-1	NA	TRBJ1-3	CASSSPNGNTIYF	TGCGCCAGCAGCTCCCCTAATGGAAACACCATATATTTT
TRBD1	TRBV28	NA	TRBJ1-3	CASRTTGGFGNTIYF	TGTGCCAGCAGAACCACAGGGGGCTTTGGAAACACCATATATTTT
TRBD1	TRBV5-1	NA	TRBJ1-2	CASSLEGQGSGYTF	TGCGCCAGCAGCTTGGAAGGACAGGGCTCTGGCTACACCTTC
TRBD1	TRBV18	NA	TRBJ2-2	CASSPMFTRGTGENTGELFF	TGTGCCAGCTCACCAATGTTCACCCGGGGGACAGGGGAGAACACCGGGGAGCTGTTTTTT
TRBD2	TRBV7-7	few	TRBJ2-1	CASSPGLAGGNEQFF	TGTGCCAGCAGCCCTGGCCTAGCGGGAGGGAATGAGCAGTTCTTC
TRBD2	TRBV9	few	TRBJ2-7	CASSVEVSGGYEQYF	TGTGCCAGCAGCGTAGAGGTTAGCGGGGGATACGAGCAGTACTTC
TRBD1	TRBV11-3	NA	TRBJ2-1	CASSLGGTVYNEQFF	TGTGCCAGCAGCTTAGGGGGGACAGTCTACAATGAGCAGTTCTTC
TRBD1	TRBV12-5	NA	TRBJ1-2	CASGLVSGTGSYTF	TGTGCTAGTGGTTTGGTATCGGGGACAGGAAGTTACACCTTC
NA	TRBV27	NA	TRBJ2-5	CASSPLIQETQYF	TGTGCCAGCAGTCCCCTTATCCAAGAGACCCAGTACTTC
TRBD1	TRBV6-4	once	TRBJ1-1	CASRRQGGSEAFF	TGTGCCAGCAGGAGACAGGGTGGAAGTGAAGCTTTCTTT
TRBD1	TRBV6-5	NA	TRBJ2-5	CASSRQGLGETQYF	TGTGCCAGCAGTAGACAGGGGCTCGGAGAGACCCAGTACTTC
NA	TRBV5-1	NA	TRBJ2-2	CASSFLQGSGELFF	TGCGCCAGCAGCTTCCTACAGGGCTCCGGGGAGCTGTTTTTT
NA	TRBV11-2	NA	TRBJ2-1	CASSLGRKNEQFF	TGTGCCAGCAGCTTGGGCAGGAAAAATGAGCAGTTCTTC
TRBD1	TRBV11-2	NA	TRBJ1-4	CASSLAYRGRVEKLFF	TGTGCCAGCAGCTTAGCCTACAGGGGGCGCGTTGAAAAACTGTTTTTT
TRBD2	TRBV14	few	TRBJ2-1	CASSQFVRGGNEQFF	TGTGCCAGCAGCCAATTCGTTCGGGGGGGGAATGAGCAGTTCTTC
TRBD1	TRBV30	NA	TRBJ1-2	CAWSVTGVTGYTF	TGTGCCTGGAGCGTAACAGGGGTTACTGGCTACACCTTC
NA	TRBV30	NA	TRBJ1-2	CAWSGNFQRYGYTF	TGTGCCTGGAGCGGTAACTTCCAGCGGTATGGCTACACCTTC
NA	TRBV18	NA	TRBJ1-3	CASSLQGTGNTIYF	TGTGCCAGCTCACTCCAGGGAACCGGAAACACCATATATTTT
NA	TRBV28	NA	TRBJ2-1	CASSFIGQGHNEQFF	TGTGCCAGCTCCTTTATAGGGCAGGGGCACAATGAGCAGTTCTTC
NA	TRBV9	NA	TRBJ2-5	CASSVGLQSEETQYF	TGTGCCAGCAGCGTAGGGTTGCAATCGGAAGAGACCCAGTACTTC
NA	TRBV28	NA	TRBJ2-3	CASSPPGDTQYF	TGTGCCAGCAGTCCCCCGGGAGATACGCAGTATTTT
NA	TRBV30	NA	TRBJ2-5	CAWSVGSQETQYF	TGTGCCTGGAGTGTGGGGAGCCAAGAGACCCAGTACTTC
NA	TRBV4-1	NA	TRBJ2-5	CASSQTDHRGETQYF	TGCGCCAGCAGCCAAACGGACCATCGCGGGGAGACCCAGTACTTC
TRBD1	TRBV5-4	NA	TRBJ2-5	CASSTRQGAVETQYF	TGTGCCAGCAGCACAAGACAGGGGGCCGTAGAGACCCAGTACTTC
TRBD1	TRBV29-1	NA	TRBJ1-3	CSATGVGNTIYF	TGCAGCGCAACAGGGGTTGGAAACACCATATATTTT
TRBD1	TRBV4-1	few	TRBJ1-5	CASSQGEGRGLQPQHF	TGCGCCAGCAGCCAAGGGGAGGGCAGGGGGCTTCAGCCCCAGCATTTT
TRBD1	TRBV5-1	NA	TRBJ1-3	CASSLGGTVDAGNTIYF	TGCGCCAGCAGCTTGGGCGGGACAGTAGATGCTGGAAACACCATATATTTT
TRBD1	TRBV2	NA	TRBJ2-1	CASRPGQGYNEQFF	TGTGCCAGCAGGCCGGGACAGGGATACAATGAGCAGTTCTTC
TRBD1	TRBV6-1	once	TRBJ1-5	CASSGGRDRGMANNQPQHF	TGTGCCAGCAGTGGGGGGCGGGACAGGGGGATGGCGAACAATCAGCCCCAGCATTTT
TRBD1	TRBV28	NA	TRBJ1-2	CASRAGQVGGYTF	TGTGCCAGCAGGGCGGGACAGGTGGGCGGCTACACCTTC
TRBD2	TRBV28	NA	TRBJ2-1	CASRIGLAGNEQFF	TGTGCCAGCAGGATCGGACTAGCCGGCAATGAGCAGTTCTTC
TRBD2	TRBV7-8	NA	TRBJ2-3	CSSGDVDTQYF	TGTTCTAGCGGGGATGTAGATACGCAGTATTTT
TRBD1	TRBV5-5	NA	TRBJ1-2	CASNRGQTNYGYTF	TGTGCCAGCAACCGGGGACAGACTAACTATGGCTACACCTTC
TRBD1	TRBV4-1	once	TRBJ2-1	CASSPQGASYNEQFF	TGCGCCAGCAGCCCCCAGGGGGCCTCCTACAATGAGCAGTTCTTC
NA	TRBV6-5	NA	TRBJ2-5	CASSYSGGFETQYF	TGTGCCAGCAGTTACTCAGGAGGGTTTGAGACCCAGTACTTC
NA	TRBV28	NA	TRBJ1-5	CASSLLQHQPQHF	TGTGCCAGCAGTTTACTACAGCATCAGCCCCAGCATTTT
NA	TRBV7-2	NA	TRBJ1-4	CASSPNPGLSNEKLFF	TGTGCCAGCAGCCCGAACCCCGGACTCAGTAATGAAAAACTGTTTTTT
NA	TRBV13	NA	TRBJ1-4	CASSSTGNEKLFF	TGTGCCAGCAGTTCAACAGGGAATGAAAAACTGTTTTTT
TRBD1	TRBV6-6	NA	TRBJ2-7	CASSAGTGGEYEQYF	TGTGCCAGCAGTGCCGGGACAGGGGGGGAATACGAGCAGTACTTC
TRBD2	TRBV5-1	NA	TRBJ2-5	CASSRTSGGARETQYF	TGCGCCAGCAGCCGGACTAGCGGGGGGGCCAGAGAGACCCAGTACTTC
NA	TRBV2	NA	TRBJ1-1	CASGNTEAFF	TGTGCCTCAGGGAACACTGAAGCTTTCTTT
NA	TRBV2	once	TRBJ1-4	CASRGGGTSEKLFF	TGTGCCAGCAGGGGAGGGGGGACTAGTGAAAAACTGTTTTTT
TRBD1	TRBV5-4	NA	TRBJ2-5	CASSDTGTGIETQYF	TGTGCCAGCAGCGACACCGGGACAGGGATAGAGACCCAGTACTTC
NA	TRBV6-1	NA	TRBJ1-6	CAGSAGSYNSPLHF	TGTGCCGGCAGTGCAGGCTCCTATAATTCACCCCTCCACTTT
NA	TRBV18	few	TRBJ1-4	CASSPANEKLFF	TGTGCCAGCTCACCCGCTAATGAAAAACTGTTTTTT
TRBD1	TRBV5-1	NA	TRBJ1-1	CASSSQTGVNTEAFF	TGCGCCAGCAGCTCACAGACAGGGGTGAACACTGAAGCTTTCTTT
NA	TRBV6-6	NA	TRBJ1-1	CAIQTSNTEAFF	TGTGCCATACAGACATCGAACACTGAAGCTTTCTTT
TRBD2	TRBV5-6	NA	TRBJ2-1	CASAPGLAASPHEQFF	TGTGCCAGTGCACCGGGACTAGCGGCGAGCCCCCATGAGCAGTTCTTC
TRBD2	TRBV7-9	NA	TRBJ2-1	CASSLASGRREQFF	TGTGCCAGCAGCCTGGCTAGCGGGAGGAGGGAGCAGTTCTTC
NA	TRBV18	once	TRBJ1-1	CASSPPDAGKAFF	TGTGCCAGCTCACCACCGGACGCAGGGAAGGCTTTCTTT
NA	TRBV4-2	NA	TRBJ2-7	CASSQEPTSPYEQYF	TGTGCCAGCAGCCAAGAGCCTACTAGCCCCTACGAGCAGTACTTC